This T cell receptor (beta chain) is from a study of shared clonotypes between healthy human individuals. At the level of the study: CD4 naive and memory got three plates each, CD8 naive two, CD8 memory one. Study findings and constraints: Sharing across four donors was seen in 4% to 6.5% of naive CD4 clonotypes.

Once extracted for a subset, genomic DNA was divided evenly among several immunoSEQ plates. Measured with immunoSEQ multiplex PCR; TCRdb has only the in-frame clones, and not every one. The sample includes about 1 million clones, roughly 80% of them seen just once. As to this clone: Antigen unknown.

Material for sequencing was memory CD4+ T cells sorted from blood. Indicated subset: CD45RA-negative fraction. The clonotype was recovered from a man aged 18-30 years in good health.

The CDR3 nucleotides read TGTGCCAGCAGTTCCCGACAGCATAATGAAAAACTGTTTTTT. This gives the protein CASSSRQHNEKLFF. The chain uses TRBV6-5 and TRBJ1-4, with D perhaps matching TRBD1 (5 bases). CDR3 length: 14 residues. The germline CDR1 and CDR2 sequences are MNHEY and SVGAGI. V was shortened by 4 bases and J by 4 bases, with 10 bases between the two germline ends.